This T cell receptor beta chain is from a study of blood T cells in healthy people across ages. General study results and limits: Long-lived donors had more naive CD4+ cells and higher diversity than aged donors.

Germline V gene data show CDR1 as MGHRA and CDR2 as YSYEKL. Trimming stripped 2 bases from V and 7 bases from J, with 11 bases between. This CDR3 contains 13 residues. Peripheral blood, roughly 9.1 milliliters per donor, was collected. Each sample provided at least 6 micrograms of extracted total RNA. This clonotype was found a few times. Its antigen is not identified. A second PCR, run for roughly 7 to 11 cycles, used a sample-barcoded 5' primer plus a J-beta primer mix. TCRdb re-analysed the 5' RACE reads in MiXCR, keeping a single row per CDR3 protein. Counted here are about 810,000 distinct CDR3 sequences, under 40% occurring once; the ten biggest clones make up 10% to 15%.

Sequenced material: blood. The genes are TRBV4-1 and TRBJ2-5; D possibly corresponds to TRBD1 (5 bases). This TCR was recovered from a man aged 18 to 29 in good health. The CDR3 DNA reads TGCGCCAGCAGCCAATCAGGGTCCGGGACCCAGTACTTC. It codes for CASSQSGSGTQYF.